This T cell receptor beta chain was identified during a study of blood T cells in healthy people across ages (dated by TCRdb to between 2015 and 2017). As for the study more broadly: Template switching captured roughly one uniquely barcoded TCR beta cDNA molecule per two T cells in model experiments. To avoid experimental bias, donors of different ages were spread randomly across the sequencing lanes. To track age-related changes in TCR beta repertoire diversity, the study relied on deep sequencing normalized with unique cDNA molecular identifiers. Two additional independent replicas of 1 million unique cDNA reads from the same blood draw were analyzed for two donors (one aged 18 to 30 and one aged 80 or older). Donors were grouped into four age groups: young (average roughly 17 years), middle-aged (39), aged (approximately 58) and long-lived (about 82).

Library generation was performed with 5' RACE. TCRdb shows the sequencer as Illumina HiSeq 2500. A second PCR of 7 to 11 cycles was performed with a sample-barcoded 5' primer and a J-beta primer mix. A template-switch 5' adaptor carrying 12 random nucleotides introduced a unique molecular identifier onto each TCR beta cDNA molecule. Each sample yielded at least 2.5 million CDR3-containing paired-end reads. First-strand cDNA was synthesized from all RNA with the Mint cDNA synthesis kit, primed by a TRBC-specific oligonucleotide. After uracil-DNA glycosylase treatment, a first 18-cycle PCR used universal primers M1SS and BC2_uni_R on all cDNA. As for the authors' bioinformatics: Normalization of each sample was performed by random selection of 1 million high-quality reads, each carrying a distinct molecular identifier. Reads sharing molecular identifiers were discarded rather than binned into consensus sequences. MiTCR, run with a Q25 quality threshold and the strictest error-elimination algorithm, handled CDR3 identification, clonotype clustering and error correction. A nonparametric unseen species model with Euler transformation was used to estimate lower-bound total TCR beta diversity. The public reads were quality trimmed at Q25 with fastp and then assembled into clones with MiXCR by TCRdb, keeping productive beta chains. For every CDR3 protein sequence, its rows merge into one entry that carries the most common genes and DNA. For this entry, the V and J calls and clone size follow TCRdb and not the study's own pipeline. The sample profile shows about 700,000 distinct CDR3 sequences; 32% of them were found once. Roughly 14% of the sample is in the top ten clones.

Based on the germline V gene, the CDR1 and CDR2 sequences are SGHTA and FQGTGA. From cysteine to phenylalanine, the CDR3 is 16 amino acids long. Only the CDR3 region is kept as DNA, spanning 48 bases read in frame from base 1. V is cut by 2 bases and J by 3 bases, and the space between the germline ends is 14 bases. Worth noting for this clonotype: Its antigen target is currently unknown. One base away lies a much larger clone, so this may be a sequencing read error.

The roughly 37 donors, aged roughly 6 to 90 years, were systemically healthy Caucasian individuals from Russia. Roughly 9 milliliters of peripheral blood were drawn from each donor into EDTA-treated Vacutainer tubes. PBMCs were isolated by Ficoll-Paque density-gradient centrifugation, with at least 6.5 million obtained per sample. Total RNA was extracted from PBMCs with Trizol reagent, with at least 5 micrograms obtained per sample. The percentages of naive CD45RAhigh/CD27high T cells were determined by flow cytometry on a PBMC aliquot from every donor. Paper-wide results and their limitations: Estimates of total diversity from one million sequenced T cells were regarded as lower bounds and underestimates. Compared with the aged group, the long-lived group had more naive CD4+ T cells, fewer expanded clones and increased TCR diversity, a pattern suggesting age selection. As age increased, observed TCR beta diversity per million T cells dropped in a roughly linear way, and a significant reduction was already evident by age 40. There was a strong correlation between observed TCR beta diversity and the percentage of naive T cells measured by flow cytometry. The CMV infection status of donors was not known, potentially confounding age-related changes in expanded clonotypes. Conclusive comparison of naive and antigen-experienced compartments was prevented by the profiling of bulk unsorted PBMCs.

The rearrangement combines TRBV7-3 with TRBJ2-1, with the D gene call left open. The clonotype comes from a woman of 80 years or more in good health. Donor details come from another sample of the same person, matched by shared clones. The material sequenced was blood. The CDR3 protein sequence reads: CASSLSPAHDYNEQFF. The nucleotide sequence is given as TGTGCCAGCAGCTTATCGCCGGCACACGACTACAATGAGCAGTTCTTC. The reference TRBV7-3 and TRBJ2-1 proteins fill in what lies around the CDR3, so the full variable domain reads GAGVSQTPSNKVTEKGKYVELRCDPISGHTALYWYRQSLGQGPEFLIYFQGTGAADDSGLPNDRFFAVRPEGSVSTLKIQRTERGDSAVYLCASSLSPAHDYNEQFFGPGTRLTVL.